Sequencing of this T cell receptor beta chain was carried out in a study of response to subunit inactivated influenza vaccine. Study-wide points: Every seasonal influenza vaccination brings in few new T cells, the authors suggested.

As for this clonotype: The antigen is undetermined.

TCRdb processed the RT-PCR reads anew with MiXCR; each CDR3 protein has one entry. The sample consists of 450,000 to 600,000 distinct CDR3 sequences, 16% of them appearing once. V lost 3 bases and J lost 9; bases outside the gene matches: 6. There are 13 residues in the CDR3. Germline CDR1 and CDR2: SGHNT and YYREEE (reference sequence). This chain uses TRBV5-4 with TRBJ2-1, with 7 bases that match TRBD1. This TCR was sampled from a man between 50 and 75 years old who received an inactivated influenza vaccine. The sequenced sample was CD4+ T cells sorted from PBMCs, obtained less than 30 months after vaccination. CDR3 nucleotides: TGTGCCAGCAGCTCGAGACAGGGCCCTGAGCAGTTCTTC. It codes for CASSSRQGPEQFF.